Following are 32 T cell receptor beta chains from one sample sequenced in a study of blood T cells in healthy people across ages (dated by TCRdb to 2014 to 2015). The library relied on 5' RACE. Sequenced using an Illumina HiSeq 2500. A second PCR of roughly 7 to 11 cycles was run with a J-beta primer mix and a sample-barcoded 5' primer. The public reads were quality trimmed at Q25 with fastp and then assembled into clones with MiXCR by TCRdb, keeping productive beta chains. All rows with the same CDR3 protein become a single entry with the most common DNA and genes. The sample contains 750,000 to 850,000 distinct CDR3 sequences, 20% to 25% of them found a single time. Jointly, the top ten make up under 4.5% of the sample. The same data also went into a second study, on T cells of mothers and their children.

Material for sequencing was blood. All receptors come from a boy aged 10-17 years in good health.

In this sample, this clonotype turned up a few times. The genes are TRBV5-1 and TRBJ2-5; possibly TRBD2 for D (5 bases). The end of the DNA fits TRBJ2-1 better, so the J call may be wrong. The CDR3 is 15 residues long. The germline gives CDR1 SGHRS, CDR2 YFSETQ. DNA for the CDR3: TGCGCCAGCAGCTTGGTGGCTATACGCGGGAATGAGCAGTTCTTC. Protein: CASSLVAIRGNEQFF.

The genes are TRBV12-3 or TRBV12-4 and TRBJ2-1; no definite D call. The CDR3 is 12 residues long. V was shortened by 3 bases and J by 6 bases, with 6 bases between the two germline ends. The chain's CDR3 is CASSLKPNEQFF. CDR3 in DNA: TGTGCCAGCAGTTTGAAGCCCAATGAGCAGTTCTTC.

The V gene is TRBV5-1, the J gene TRBJ2-5, with TRBD1 as a possible D gene (5 bases). The CDR3 runs to 18 residues. V lost 1 base and J lost 1, with 20 bases in between. Per germline, CDR1 SGHRS and CDR2 YFSETQ. Here the CDR3 reads CASSLSPGQLNLQETQYF. The CDR3 bases are TGCGCCAGCAGCTTGTCGCCAGGACAACTTAACCTCCAAGAGACCCAGTACTTC. The complete variable domain, with remaining parts taken from reference TRBV5-1 and TRBJ2-5, reads KAGVTQTPRYLIKTRGQQVTLSCSPISGHRSVSWYQQTPGQGLQFLFEYFSETQRNKGNFPGRFSGRQFSNSRSEMNVSTLELGDSALYLCASSLSPGQLNLQETQYFGPGTRLLVL.

The chain joins TRBV12-3 or TRBV12-4 to TRBJ1-4, with no clear D. The CDR3 contains 17 residues. Trimming stripped 4 bases from V and 0 bases from J, with 15 bases between. CDR3: CASSSLEDYATNEKLFF. The CDR3 nucleotides read TGTGCCAGCAGTTCGTTGGAGGACTATGCAACTAATGAAAAACTGTTTTTT.

This clonotype was detected only a few times. V and J are TRBV6-2 or TRBV6-3 and TRBJ2-3; TRBD2 matches at 12 bases. This CDR3 has 17 residues. Trimming cost V 0 bases and J 2 bases; bases outside gene matches: 3. Germline CDR1 MNHEY, CDR2 SVGEGT. The CDR3 loop is CASSYSTSGGFTDTQYF. The CDR3 nucleotides read TGTGCCAGCAGTTACTCGACTAGCGGGGGTTTCACAGATACGCAGTATTTT.

This clonotype was picked up many times. The chain couples TRBV7-2 to TRBJ2-5, with a weak D call TRBD2 (5 bases). The DNA end is a closer match to TRBJ2-1, so the J assignment may be wrong. Per the germline V gene, CDR1 is SGHTA and CDR2 is FQGNSA. The CDR3 loop spans 11 amino acids. The CDR3 is CASSSSGEQFF. In nucleotides, the CDR3 is TGTGCCAGCAGCTCGTCGGGGGAGCAGTTCTTC.

The V call is TRBV18, the J call TRBJ2-5, with 7 bases lining up with TRBD2. With the DNA end fitting TRBJ2-7 better, the J assignment may be wrong. The CDR3 is 14 residues long. Germline CDR1 and CDR2: KGHSH and LQKENI. The CDR3 loop is CASSIKRDPYEQYF. The DNA of the CDR3 is TGTGCCAGCTCAATAAAGCGGGACCCCTACGAGCAGTACTTC.

The chain has TRBV5-1 and TRBJ2-7; D remains ambiguous. The CDR3 is made up of 14 amino acids. Trimming cost V 3 bases and J 3 bases, with 13 bases left between them. Looked up from germline, CDR1 is SGHRS and CDR2 is YFSETQ. The CDR3 is CASSWNELSYEQYF. In DNA form, the CDR3 reads TGCGCCAGCAGCTGGAATGAATTAAGCTACGAGCAGTACTTC.

The chain links TRBV5-6 to TRBJ1-1; D uncertain. Trimming cost V 4 bases and J 3 bases, with 10 bases left between them. Per the germline V gene, CDR1 is SGHDT and CDR2 is YYEEEE. There are 13 residues in the CDR3. DNA of the CDR3: TGTGCCAGCAGCACCAGGACCCACACTGAAGCTTTCTTT. Residues: CASSTRTHTEAFF.

This clonotype has more than one count but fewer than ten. V gene TRBV29-1 combines with J gene TRBJ2-7, with 10 positions matching TRBD2. CDR3 length: 13 amino acids. Germline V CDR1 and CDR2: SQVTM, ANQGSEA. The V gene end was trimmed by 4 bases and the J gene end by 6 bases; junction bases not matched to a gene: 6. CDR3 sequence (DNA): TGCAGCGTTGCTGGACTAGCGGTTGTCGAGCAGTACTTC. Translation gives CSVAGLAVVEQYF.

This rearrangement joins TRBV6-5 to TRBJ1-1, with a tentative D call TRBD1 (6 bases). Trimming removed 0 bases at V and 5 bases at J, with 16 bases between. This CDR3 comprises 16 residues. Germline assignment: CDR1 MNHEY and CDR2 SVGAGI. The CDR3 sequence: CASSYSGGNLRTEAFF. The CDR3 coding sequence is TGTGCCAGCAGTTACTCGGGGGGCAATCTGAGAACTGAAGCTTTCTTT.

The chain links TRBV18 to TRBJ1-1; possible D gene TRBD1, 5 bases. CDR1 is KGHSH, CDR2 LQKENI, per germline. The CDR3 runs to 15 residues. Trimming removed 3 bases from V and 1 base from J, with 12 bases in between. The CDR3 nucleotides read TGTGCCAGCTCACCCGATCGGACAAGGAACACTGAAGCTTTCTTT. It specifies CASSPDRTRNTEAFF.

This clonotype came up a few times. CDR3 sequence: CATSDSTGGSYNEQFF. The CDR3 DNA is TGTGCCACCAGTGATTCGACAGGAGGCTCCTACAATGAGCAGTTCTTC. The chain combines TRBV24-1 with TRBJ2-1; D is possibly TRBD1 (6 bases). The CDR3 is 16 amino acids. Per germline, CDR1 KGHDR and CDR2 SFDVKD. The germline V and J ends were trimmed by 2 bases and 0 bases, with 10 bases remaining between them.

This clonotype showed up just once. The genes are TRBV19 and TRBJ2-7; D may be TRBD2 (6 bases). The V end lost 5 bases, the J end lost 5 bases, and 13 bases lay between the germline ends. Germline V gives CDR1 LNHDA, CDR2 SQIVND (reference sequence). The CDR3 loop spans 13 amino acids. In nucleotides, the CDR3 is TGTGCCAGTAGTGCGGGAACCCCCAACGAGCAGTACTTC. This encodes CASSAGTPNEQYF.

The chain uses TRBV2 and TRBJ2-2, with a possible D match to TRBD1 (5 bases). The CDR3 spans 14 residues. Germline loops: CDR1 SNHLY, CDR2 FYNNEI. Trimming stripped 8 bases from V and 1 base from J, with 11 bases between. The CDR3 DNA is TGTGCCAGCCAGACAGAGAAGAACACCGGGGAGCTGTTTTTT. Translated, it gives CASQTEKNTGELFF.

The sample holds a few counts of this clonotype. The chain links TRBV6-1 to TRBJ2-3, with D possibly being TRBD1 or TRBD2 (5 bases each). The CDR3 totals 14 residues. V was clipped by 6 bases and J by 4 bases, with 14 bases between them. CDR1 MNHNS and CDR2 SASEGT come from the germline V gene. Here the CDR3 DNA reads TGTGCCAGCAGCCTAATCCGGGACGCAGATACGCAGTATTTT. It yields the protein CASSLIRDADTQYF.

The V call is TRBV28, the J call TRBJ1-5; 7 positions agree with TRBD1. The V gene's germline CDR1 is MDHEN and CDR2 SYDVKM. The CDR3 is made up of 16 amino acids. J was trimmed by 4 bases and V by 0 bases; bases with no gene match: 6. CDR3 in amino acids: CASSLWRAGGNQPQHF. The CDR3 region has the DNA TGTGCCAGCAGTTTATGGAGGGCAGGGGGGAATCAGCCCCAGCATTTT.

This clonotype was seen more than once but under ten times. The chain joins TRBV3-1 to TRBJ1-1, with D hard to call. V was trimmed by 1 base and J by 3 bases, leaving 15 bases between them. CDR3 length: 16 amino acids. CDR1 LGHDT and CDR2 YNNKEL come from the germline V gene (reference sequence). CDR3 sequence (DNA): TGTGCCAGCAGCCAAGCCCCAAACCGGCGGGACACTGAAGCTTTCTTT. Amino acids: CASSQAPNRRDTEAFF.

The CDR3 coding sequence is TGTGCCAGCAGCTTAGGGGCAGAGGGGAACATTCAGTACTTC. Translating it yields CASSLGAEGNIQYF. V usage is TRBV7-2 and J usage is TRBJ2-4; tentatively, D is TRBD1 or TRBD2 (5 bases each). The CDR3 has 14 amino acids. Germline V gene sequence: CDR1 SGHTA, CDR2 FQGNSA. Trimming took off 1 base at V and 7 bases at J, with 11 bases between the two ends.

The V call is TRBV7-9, the J call TRBJ1-3, with 7 bases lining up with TRBD1. Germline V CDR1 and CDR2: SEHNR, FQNEAQ (reference sequence). V shed 4 bases, J shed 0 bases, and the junction held 9 bases outside the gene matches. The CDR3 covers 17 residues. The CDR3 is CASSSPGQVSSGNTIYF. The CDR3 bases are TGTGCCAGCAGCTCACCCGGACAGGTGAGCTCTGGAAACACCATATATTTT.

This clonotype was found a few times. The chain is built from TRBV5-1 and TRBJ2-1; D gene ambiguous. From germline, CDR1 is SGHRS and CDR2 YFSETQ. CDR3 length: 14 residues. V was pared by 4 bases and J by 0 bases, with 8 bases between. Here the CDR3 reads CASSAPASYNEQFF. The CDR3 bases are TGCGCCAGCAGCGCTCCAGCCTCCTACAATGAGCAGTTCTTC. Supplemented by reference TRBV5-1 and TRBJ2-1, the full variable domain reads KAGVTQTPRYLIKTRGQQVTLSCSPISGHRSVSWYQQTPGQGLQFLFEYFSETQRNKGNFPGRFSGRQFSNSRSEMNVSTLELGDSALYLCASSAPASYNEQFFGPGTRLTVL.

Notes on this clonotype: The CDR3 does not end in the conserved phenylalanine or tryptophan, so this is likely a read error. The rearrangement links TRBV25-1 to TRBJ2-5, with D perhaps matching TRBD2 (5 bases). The J call may be incorrect, as the DNA end agrees better with TRBJ2-1. The CDR3 totals 11 residues. The germline V gene encodes CDR1 MGHDK and CDR2 SYGVNS. The CDR3 sequence is CASSDSDEQFL. CDR3 bases: TGTGCCAGCAGTGATAGCGATGAGCAGTTCCTC.

This rearrangement joins TRBV7-2 to TRBJ1-4; no definite D call. V was pared by 4 bases and J by 8 bases, with 11 bases between. Germline V gives CDR1 SGHTA, CDR2 FQGNSA. This CDR3 contains 13 residues. CDR3 coding DNA: TGTGCCAGCAGCTGGGATGGCGGGGAAAAACTGTTTTTT. Residues: CASSWDGGEKLFF.

The genes are TRBV29-1 and TRBJ2-5, with 11 bases matching TRBD1. The CDR3 totals 16 residues. Germline CDR1 and CDR2: SQVTM and ANQGSEA. Trimming took 6 bases from V and 4 from J; bases not matched to a gene: 13. CDR3 nucleotide sequence: TGCAGCGTCTCTGTGGACAGGGGGCTTTGGTTAGAGACCCAGTACTTC. This gives the protein CSVSVDRGLWLETQYF.

This clonotype was seen once. Its ends do not fully match the called genes, so a read error is possible. The rearrangement uses TRBV7-7 and TRBJ1-3; D is unclear. The length of the CDR3 is 15 residues. Germline assignment: CDR1 SSHAT and CDR2 FNYEAQ (reference sequence). The CDR3 loop is CASSLNTDFGNTIYF. CDR3 DNA: TGTGCTAGCAGCTTAAACACGGATTTTGGAAACACCATATATTTT.

This clonotype was seen a handful of times. J is TRBJ1-1 and V is TRBV19; D may be TRBD1 (5 bases). Trimming pared 11 bases from V and 4 bases from J, leaving 11 bases between. The CDR3 loop spans 11 amino acids. In germline, CDR1 is LNHDA, CDR2 SQIVND (reference sequence). As DNA, the CDR3 is TGTGCCGTACGCAGGGCCACTGAAGCTTTCTTT. Translation: CAVRRATEAFF. The full variable domain, in which reference TRBV19 and TRBJ1-1 provide the parts outside the CDR3, is DGGITQSPKYLFRKEGQNVTLSCEQNLNHDAMYWYRQDPGQGLRLIYYSQIVNDFQKGDIAEGYSVSREKKESFPLTVTSAQKNPTAFYLCAVRRATEAFFGQGTRLTVV.

The chain couples TRBV5-1 to TRBJ1-4; D unclear. Germline values: CDR1 SGHRS, CDR2 YFSETQ. Trimming stripped 0 bases from V and 5 bases from J, with 14 bases between. The CDR3 is 16 amino acids. The CDR3 sequence: CASSLEVRTGNEKLFF. The CDR3 DNA is TGCGCCAGCAGCTTGGAAGTCAGGACGGGGAATGAAAAACTGTTTTTT.

This clonotype has more than one count but fewer than ten. The chain links TRBV3-1 to TRBJ1-2, with D possibly being TRBD1 (5 bases). CDR3 length: 16 amino acids. From germline, CDR1 is LGHDT and CDR2 YNNKEL (reference sequence). Trimming shortened V by 2 bases and J by 0 bases, and 13 bases separated the two germline ends. This CDR3 reads CASSQRAGNPNYGYTF. CDR3 sequence (DNA): TGTGCCAGCAGCCAAAGGGCAGGGAATCCTAACTATGGCTACACCTTC.

This clonotype showed up just a few times. The chain recombines TRBV29-1 with TRBJ1-2, with 11 bases fitting TRBD1. This CDR3 spans 13 amino acids. CDR1 is SQVTM and CDR2 is ANQGSEA in the germline V gene. The V segment lost 7 bases and the J segment 7 bases; nucleotides outside the gene matches: 8. The CDR3 sequence is CSAYRTGGGGYTF. The CDR3 coding sequence is TGCAGCGCTTACAGGACAGGGGGCGGTGGCTACACCTTC. The variable domain in full, with the rest retrieved from reference TRBV29-1 and TRBJ1-2, is SAVISQKPSRDICQRGTSLTIQCQVDSQVTMMFWYRQQPGQSLTLIATANQGSEATYESGFVIDKFPISRPNLTFSTLTVSNMSPEDSSIYLCSAYRTGGGGYTFGSGTRLTVV.

The chain is built from TRBV20-1 and TRBJ2-7; perhaps TRBD2 as D (7 bases). V was shortened by 1 base and J by 7 bases, with 23 bases between the two germline ends. The V gene's germline CDR1 is DFQATT and CDR2 SNEGSKA (reference sequence). The CDR3 length is 16 residues. The CDR3: CSARAWGGASDREQYF. The DNA for the CDR3 is TGCAGTGCTAGAGCATGGGGGGGCGCCTCAGATCGGGAGCAGTACTTC.

The chain combines TRBV7-9 with TRBJ2-7; TRBD1 agrees at 7 bases. V lost 0 bases to trimming and J lost 4 bases; unmatched junction nucleotides: 9. Germline values: CDR1 SEHNR, CDR2 FQNEAQ (reference sequence). The CDR3 is 16 residues long. CDR3 nucleotide sequence: TGTGCCAGCAGCTTAGCCTTCGACAGGGATCGATACGAGCAGTACTTC. Protein product: CASSLAFDRDRYEQYF.

There are a few counts of this clonotype. The chain couples TRBV11-2 to TRBJ1-1; weak D call: TRBD1 (5 bases). The CDR3 is 15 amino acids. The ends were cut back, 5 bases at V and 5 bases at J, with 18 bases in the middle. Germline V CDR1 and CDR2: SGHAT, FQNNGV. This CDR3 reads CASSPIWGMGTEAFF. CDR3 DNA: TGTGCCAGCAGCCCCATTTGGGGCATGGGGACTGAAGCTTTCTTT.